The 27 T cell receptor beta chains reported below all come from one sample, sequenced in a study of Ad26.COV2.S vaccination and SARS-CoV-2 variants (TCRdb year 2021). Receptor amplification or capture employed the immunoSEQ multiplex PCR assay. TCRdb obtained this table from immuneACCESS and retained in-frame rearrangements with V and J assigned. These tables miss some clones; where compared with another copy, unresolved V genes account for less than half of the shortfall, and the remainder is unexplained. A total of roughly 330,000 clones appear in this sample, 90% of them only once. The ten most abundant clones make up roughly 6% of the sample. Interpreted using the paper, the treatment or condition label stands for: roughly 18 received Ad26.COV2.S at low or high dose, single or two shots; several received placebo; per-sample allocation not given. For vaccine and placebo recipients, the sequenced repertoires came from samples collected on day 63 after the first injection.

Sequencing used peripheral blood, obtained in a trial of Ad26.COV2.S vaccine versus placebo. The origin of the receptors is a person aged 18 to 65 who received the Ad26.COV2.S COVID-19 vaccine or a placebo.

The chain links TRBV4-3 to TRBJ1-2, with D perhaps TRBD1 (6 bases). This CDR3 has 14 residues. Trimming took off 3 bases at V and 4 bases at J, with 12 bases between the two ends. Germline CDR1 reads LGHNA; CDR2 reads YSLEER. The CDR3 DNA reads TGCGCCAGCAGCCATCCAGGGGAAGTCTATGGCTACACCTTC. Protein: CASSHPGEVYGYTF.

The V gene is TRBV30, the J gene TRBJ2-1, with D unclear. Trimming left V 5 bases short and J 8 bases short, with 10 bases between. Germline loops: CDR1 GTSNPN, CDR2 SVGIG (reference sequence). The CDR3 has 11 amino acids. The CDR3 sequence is CAWGSLHEQFF. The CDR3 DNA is TGTGCCTGGGGTTCACTCCATGAGCAGTTCTTC.

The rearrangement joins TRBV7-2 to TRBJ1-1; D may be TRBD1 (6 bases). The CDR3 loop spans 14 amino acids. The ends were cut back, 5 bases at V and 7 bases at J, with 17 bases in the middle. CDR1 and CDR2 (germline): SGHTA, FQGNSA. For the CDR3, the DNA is TGTGCCAGCAGCCCGGGGGGGCTTGGGGGTGAAGCTTTCTTT. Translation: CASSPGGLGGEAFF.

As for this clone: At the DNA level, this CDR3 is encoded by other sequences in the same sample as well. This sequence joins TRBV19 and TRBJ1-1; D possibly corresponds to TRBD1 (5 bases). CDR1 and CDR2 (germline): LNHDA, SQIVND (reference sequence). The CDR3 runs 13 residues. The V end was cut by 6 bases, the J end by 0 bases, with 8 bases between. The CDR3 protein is CASSTGLNTEAFF. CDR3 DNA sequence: TGTGCCAGTAGCACAGGCTTGAACACTGAAGCTTTCTTT.

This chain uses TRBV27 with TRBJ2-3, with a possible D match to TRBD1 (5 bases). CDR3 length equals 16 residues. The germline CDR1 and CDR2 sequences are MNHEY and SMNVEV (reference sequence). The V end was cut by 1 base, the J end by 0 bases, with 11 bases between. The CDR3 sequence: CASSLWGYSSTDTQYF. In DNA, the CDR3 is TGTGCCAGCAGTTTATGGGGCTATTCTAGCACAGATACGCAGTATTTT.

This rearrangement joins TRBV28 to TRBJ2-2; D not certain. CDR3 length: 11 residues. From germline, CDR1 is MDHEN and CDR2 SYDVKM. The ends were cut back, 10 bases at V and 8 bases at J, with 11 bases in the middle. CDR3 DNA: TGTGCCACGCACTTTGTAGGGGAGCTGTTTTTT. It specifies CATHFVGELFF.

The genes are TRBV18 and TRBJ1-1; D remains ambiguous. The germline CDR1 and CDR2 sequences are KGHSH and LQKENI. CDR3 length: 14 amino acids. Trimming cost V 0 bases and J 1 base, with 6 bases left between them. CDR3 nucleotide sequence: TGTGCCAGCTCACCACCGGTCGGGAACACTGAAGCTTTCTTT. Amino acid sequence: CASSPPVGNTEAFF.

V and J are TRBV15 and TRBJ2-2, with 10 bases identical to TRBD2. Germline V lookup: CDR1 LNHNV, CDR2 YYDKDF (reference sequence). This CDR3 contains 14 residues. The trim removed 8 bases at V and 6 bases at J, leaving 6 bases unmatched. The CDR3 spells CATDKREGSGELFF. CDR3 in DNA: TGTGCCACCGATAAGCGGGAGGGCTCCGGGGAGCTGTTTTTT.

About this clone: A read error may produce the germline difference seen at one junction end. The CDR3 loop is CASSSRDFQIF. The CDR3 region has the DNA TGTGCCAGCAGCTCCAGGGACTTTCAGATCTTC. This chain connects TRBV11-3 to TRBJ2-1; perhaps TRBD2 as D (6 bases). Germline CDR1 is SGHNT and CDR2 is YENEEA. The CDR3 is 11 amino acids.

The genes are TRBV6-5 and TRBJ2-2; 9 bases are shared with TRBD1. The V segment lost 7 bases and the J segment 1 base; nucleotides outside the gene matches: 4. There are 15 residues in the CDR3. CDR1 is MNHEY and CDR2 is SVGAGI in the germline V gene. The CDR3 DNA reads TGTGCCAGCACCCCGGACAGGGGGAACACCGGGGAGCTGTTTTTT. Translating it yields CASTPDRGNTGELFF.

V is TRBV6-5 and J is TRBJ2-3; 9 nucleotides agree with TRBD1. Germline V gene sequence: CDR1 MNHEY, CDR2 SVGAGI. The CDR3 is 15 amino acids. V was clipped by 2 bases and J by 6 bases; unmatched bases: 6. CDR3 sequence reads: CASSYGTGLPDTQYF. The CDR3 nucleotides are TGTGCCAGCAGTTACGGGACAGGGCTCCCGGATACGCAGTATTTT.

Written as DNA, the CDR3 is TGTGCCAGCAGCCCCCGCCGGGTACCGACTAGCGGCACAGATACGCAGTATTTT. Amino acids: CASSPRRVPTSGTDTQYF. The rearrangement joins TRBV7-8 to TRBJ2-3; 8 nucleotides match TRBD2. V shed 5 bases and J 1 base; nucleotides not matched to a gene: 14. CDR1 is SGHVS, CDR2 FQNEAQ, per germline. The CDR3 extends over 18 amino acids.

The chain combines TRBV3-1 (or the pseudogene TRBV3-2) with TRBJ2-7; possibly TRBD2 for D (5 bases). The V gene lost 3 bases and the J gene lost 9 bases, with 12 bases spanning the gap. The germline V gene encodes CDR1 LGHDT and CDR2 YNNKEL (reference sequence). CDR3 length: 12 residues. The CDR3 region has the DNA TGTGCCAGCAGCCAGTTGGGTGCGGGGCAGTACTTC. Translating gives CASSQLGAGQYF.

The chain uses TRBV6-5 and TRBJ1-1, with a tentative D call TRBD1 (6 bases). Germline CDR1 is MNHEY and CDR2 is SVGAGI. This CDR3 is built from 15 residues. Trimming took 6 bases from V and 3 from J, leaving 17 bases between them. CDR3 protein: CASSPLRGVHTEAFF. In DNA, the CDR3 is TGTGCCAGCAGCCCCTTAAGGGGGGTACACACTGAAGCTTTCTTT.

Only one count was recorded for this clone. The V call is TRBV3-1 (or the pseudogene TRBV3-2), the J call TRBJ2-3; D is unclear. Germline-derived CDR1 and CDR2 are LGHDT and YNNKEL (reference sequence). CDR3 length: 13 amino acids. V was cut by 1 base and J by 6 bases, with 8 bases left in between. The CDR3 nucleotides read TGTGCCAGCAGCCAAGTTTTGGCCGATACGCAGTATTTT. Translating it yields CASSQVLADTQYF.

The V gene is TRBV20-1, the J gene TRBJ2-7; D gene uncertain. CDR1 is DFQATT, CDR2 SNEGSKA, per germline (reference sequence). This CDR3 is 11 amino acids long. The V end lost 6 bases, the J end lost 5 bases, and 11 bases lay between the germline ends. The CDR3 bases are TGCAGTGCAAACCATGGGGACGAGCAGTACGTC. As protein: CSANHGDEQYV.

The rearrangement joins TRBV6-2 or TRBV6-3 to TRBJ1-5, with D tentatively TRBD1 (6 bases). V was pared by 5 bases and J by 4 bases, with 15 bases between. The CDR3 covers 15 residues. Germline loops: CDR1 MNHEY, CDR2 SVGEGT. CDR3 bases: TGTGCCAGCAGTGACCTAGGGGGAGAAAATCAGCCCCAGCATTTT. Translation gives CASSDLGGENQPQHF.

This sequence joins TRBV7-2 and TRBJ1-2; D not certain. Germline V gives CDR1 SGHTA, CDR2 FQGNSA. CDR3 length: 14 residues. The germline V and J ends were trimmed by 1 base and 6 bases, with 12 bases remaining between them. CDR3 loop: CASSLGERNHGYTF. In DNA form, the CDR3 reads TGTGCCAGCAGCTTAGGTGAGAGGAACCATGGCTACACCTTC.

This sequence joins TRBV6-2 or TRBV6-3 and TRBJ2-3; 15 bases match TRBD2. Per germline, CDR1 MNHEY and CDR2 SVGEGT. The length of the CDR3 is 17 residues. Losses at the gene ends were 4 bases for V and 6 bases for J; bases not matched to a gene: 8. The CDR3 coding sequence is TGTGCCAGCAGTTTGGGACTAGCGGGAGGCCCGTACGATACGCAGTATTTT. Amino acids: CASSLGLAGGPYDTQYF.

The CDR3 loop reads CASSPGTPNSPLHF. The CDR3 DNA reads as TGTGCCAGCAGCCCCGGGACACCGAATTCACCCCTCCACTTT. V usage is TRBV5-6 and J usage is TRBJ1-6; possibly TRBD1 for D (6 bases). Per the germline V gene, CDR1 is SGHDT and CDR2 is YYEEEE. The CDR3 runs to 14 residues. Trimming left V 4 bases short and J 7 bases short, with 12 bases between.

The CDR3: CASSDGQGSYNEQFF. CDR3 nucleotides: TGTGCCAGCAGTGACGGACAGGGATCATACAATGAGCAGTTCTTC. The gene calls are TRBV6-1 and TRBJ2-1, with 8 bases lining up with TRBD1. The CDR3 consists of 15 residues. V was clipped by 3 bases and J by 4 bases; unmatched bases: 5. From germline, CDR1 is MNHNS and CDR2 SASEGT.

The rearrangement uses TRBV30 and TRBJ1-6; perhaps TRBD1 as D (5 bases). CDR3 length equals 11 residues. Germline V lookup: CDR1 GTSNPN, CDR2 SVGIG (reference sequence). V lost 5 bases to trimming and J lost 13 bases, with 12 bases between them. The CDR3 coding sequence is TGTGCCTGGGGGGACTCGATCCCCCTCCACTTT. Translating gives CAWGDSIPLHF.

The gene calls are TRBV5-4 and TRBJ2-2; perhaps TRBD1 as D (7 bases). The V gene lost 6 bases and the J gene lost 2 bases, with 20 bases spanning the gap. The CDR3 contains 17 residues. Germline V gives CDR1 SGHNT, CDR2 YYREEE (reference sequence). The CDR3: CASNLLGGGVNTGELFF. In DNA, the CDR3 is TGTGCCAGCAACCTCCTAGGAGGGGGCGTTAACACCGGGGAGCTGTTTTTT.

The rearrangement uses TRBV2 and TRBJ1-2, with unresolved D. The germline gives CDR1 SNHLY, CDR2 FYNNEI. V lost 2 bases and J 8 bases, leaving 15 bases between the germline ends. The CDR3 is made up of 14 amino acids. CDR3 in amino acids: CASSERADVRGYTF. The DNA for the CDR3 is TGTGCCAGCAGTGAAAGGGCGGACGTTAGGGGCTACACCTTC.

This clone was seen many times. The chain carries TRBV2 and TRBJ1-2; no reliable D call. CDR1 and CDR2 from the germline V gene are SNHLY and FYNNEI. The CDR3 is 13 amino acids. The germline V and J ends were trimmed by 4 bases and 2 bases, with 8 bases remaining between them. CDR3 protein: CASSAQWNYGYTF. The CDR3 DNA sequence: TGTGCCAGCAGTGCCCAGTGGAACTATGGCTACACCTTC.

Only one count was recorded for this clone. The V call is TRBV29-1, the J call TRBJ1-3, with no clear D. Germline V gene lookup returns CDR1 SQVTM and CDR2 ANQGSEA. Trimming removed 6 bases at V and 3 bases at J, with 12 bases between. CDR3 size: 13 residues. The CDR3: CSVGAGFGNTIYF. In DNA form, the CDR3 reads TGCAGCGTGGGAGCCGGGTTTGGAAACACCATATATTTT.

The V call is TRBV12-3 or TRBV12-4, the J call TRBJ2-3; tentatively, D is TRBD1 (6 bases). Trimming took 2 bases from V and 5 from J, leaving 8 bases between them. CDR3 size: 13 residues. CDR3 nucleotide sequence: TGTGCCAGCAGTTTATCGGACAGAGATACGCAGTATTTT. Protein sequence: CASSLSDRDTQYF.